A single sample is the source of the 20 T cell receptor beta chains below, sequenced in a study of CD8 T cells in Susac syndrome. After extraction with the RNeasy kit, about 0.45 to 1 ug of the RNA was reverse transcribed using random hexamers. Each CDR3 protein gets one entry after TCRdb re-called the immunoSEQ multiplex PCR reads with MiXCR. The sample has over 100,000 distinct CDR3 sequences; over 90% are singletons. Material: CD8+ T cells from PBMCs. These TCRs come from a human donor with Susac syndrome.

The rearrangement joins TRBV3-1 to TRBJ2-4; tentatively, D is TRBD2 (5 bases). Between the trimmed V and J ends, which lost 4 bases and 1 base, there was a span of 14 bases. CDR3 length: 16 amino acids. Germline V lookup: CDR1 LGHDT, CDR2 YNNKEL (reference sequence). CDR3 bases: TGTGCCAGCAGCCCCCGGTGGGGAGAGGCCAAAAACATTCAGTACTTC. Encoded protein: CASSPRWGEAKNIQYF.

The chain carries TRBV12-3 or TRBV12-4 and TRBJ2-1, with D tentatively TRBD1 (5 bases). This CDR3 has 13 residues. Between the trimmed V and J ends, which lost 5 bases and 8 bases, there was a span of 13 bases. CDR3 in amino acids: CASSPKQGDEQFF. CDR3 in DNA: TGTGCCAGCAGTCCCAAACAAGGGGATGAGCAGTTCTTC.

The gene calls are TRBV4-1 and TRBJ2-7, with a tentative D call TRBD1 (6 bases). This CDR3 is 15 amino acids long. Germline V CDR1 and CDR2: MGHRA, YSYEKL. V lost 2 bases and J lost 0, with 11 bases in between. In DNA form, the CDR3 reads TGCGCCAGCAGCCAAACTGGACAGCCCTCCTACGAGCAGTACTTC. Its translation is CASSQTGQPSYEQYF.

This chain joins TRBV4-1 and TRBJ2-7; D gene unclear. The CDR3 consists of 14 residues. The germline V and J ends were trimmed by 5 bases and 6 bases, with 17 bases remaining between them. Germline V gives CDR1 MGHRA, CDR2 YSYEKL. CDR3 amino acids: CASSIKASLAEQYF. CDR3 bases: TGCGCCAGCAGCATCAAGGCTAGTTTGGCCGAGCAGTACTTC.

The sample holds a few counts of this clonotype. This sequence joins TRBV24-1 and TRBJ2-3; D is possibly TRBD1 or TRBD2 (6 bases each). The CDR3 runs to 15 residues. V gave up 7 bases and J gave up 0 bases, with 13 bases separating them. Germline-derived CDR1 and CDR2 are KGHDR and SFDVKD. The CDR3 DNA is TGTGCCACCAGCAAAACAGGGACTAGCACAGATACGCAGTATTTT. Translated: CATSKTGTSTDTQYF.

This chain connects TRBV7-2 to TRBJ1-1; D is unclear. V was clipped by 0 bases and J by 7 bases, with 12 bases between them. CDR1 SGHTA and CDR2 FQGNSA come from the germline V gene. CDR3 length: 14 amino acids. CDR3 region: CASSLASFGIEAFF. CDR3 coding DNA: TGTGCCAGCAGCTTAGCGTCTTTTGGGATTGAAGCTTTCTTT.

The chain employs TRBV6-6 and TRBJ2-5; D gene ambiguous. Germline V gene sequence: CDR1 MNHNY, CDR2 SVGAGI (reference sequence). V was pared by 0 bases and J by 1 base, with 6 bases between. This CDR3 is built from 14 residues. The CDR3 region is CASSYSAAQETQYF. CDR3 coding DNA: TGTGCCAGCAGTTACTCGGCGGCCCAAGAGACCCAGTACTTC.

This chain joins TRBV9 and TRBJ2-1, with 14 bases aligning to TRBD2. This CDR3 is built from 15 residues. Trimming cost V 0 bases and J 9 bases; bases outside gene matches: 2. The germline V gene encodes CDR1 SGDLS and CDR2 YYNGEE. The CDR3 loop reads CASSVVGLAGGEQFF. The CDR3 region has the DNA TGTGCCAGCAGCGTAGTTGGACTAGCGGGGGGTGAGCAGTTCTTC.

The V and J genes are TRBV30 and TRBJ1-3, with a possible D match to TRBD1 (5 bases). The germline V and J ends were trimmed by 0 bases and 3 bases, with 9 bases remaining between them. The CDR3 covers 14 residues. Germline V gene data show CDR1 as GTSNPN and CDR2 as SVGIG (reference sequence). CDR3 bases: TGTGCCTGGAGTGTGGGGACGTATGGAAACACCATATATTTT. Protein sequence: CAWSVGTYGNTIYF.

V is TRBV20-1 and J is TRBJ2-4, with 7 positions matching TRBD2. Looked up from germline, CDR1 is DFQATT and CDR2 is SNEGSKA (reference sequence). V lost 5 bases to trimming and J lost 8 bases; unmatched junction nucleotides: 9. The CDR3 runs 13 residues. CDR3 coding DNA: TGCAGTGCTCCCCCGGGACTAACAGACATTCAGTACTTC. This translates into CSAPPGLTDIQYF.

The chain combines TRBV5-4 with TRBJ2-2; no reliable D call. This CDR3 has 14 amino acids. Between the trimmed V and J ends, which lost 4 bases and 1 base, there was a span of 8 bases. In germline, CDR1 is SGHNT, CDR2 YYREEE (reference sequence). The CDR3 DNA is TGTGCCAGCAGCCCGAACTGGAACACCGGGGAGCTGTTTTTT. Protein sequence: CASSPNWNTGELFF.

This clonotype was recorded only once. The rearrangement links TRBV15 to TRBJ2-7; D possibly corresponds to TRBD1 (6 bases). The CDR3 has 15 residues. Trimming took off 2 bases at V and 5 bases at J, with 16 bases between the two ends. The V gene's germline CDR1 is LNHNV and CDR2 YYDKDF (reference sequence). The DNA of the CDR3 is TGTGCCACCAGCAGAACCCTACAGGGCGCCCACGAGCAGTACTTC. Translated: CATSRTLQGAHEQYF. The whole variable domain, filled in from reference TRBV15 and TRBJ2-7, reads DAMVIQNPRYQVTQFGKPVTLSCSQTLNHNVMYWYQQKSSQAPKLLFHYYDKDFNNEADTPDNFQSRRPNTSFCFLDIRSPGLGDTAMYLCATSRTLQGAHEQYFGPGTRLTVT.

This clonotype was counted only a few times. The chain links TRBV11-2 to TRBJ2-5, with D perhaps matching TRBD1 or TRBD2 (6 bases each). The CDR3 contains 13 residues. V lost 5 bases, J lost 4 bases, and 11 bases lay in between. Germline V gives CDR1 SGHAT, CDR2 FQNNGV. The CDR3 nucleotides are TGTGCCAGCAGCCCGAGGGGGGCAGAGACCCAGTACTTC. Protein sequence: CASSPRGAETQYF.

The chain is built from TRBV12-3 or TRBV12-4 and TRBJ1-1; D is uncertain. The CDR3 length is 12 residues. V was pared by 7 bases and J by 1 base, with 7 bases between. CDR3 protein: CASTLGNTEAFF. DNA for the CDR3: TGTGCCAGCACCCTAGGGAACACTGAAGCTTTCTTT.

V usage is TRBV9 and J usage is TRBJ2-6; D gene ambiguous. Germline CDR1 reads SGDLS; CDR2 reads YYNGEE. Trimming left V 0 bases short and J 4 bases short, with 8 bases between. This CDR3 contains 15 residues. The CDR3: CASSVAGLGANVLTF. In nucleotides, the CDR3 is TGTGCCAGCAGCGTAGCTGGGTTAGGGGCCAACGTCCTGACTTTC.

In DNA, the CDR3 is TGTGCCAGCAGCTCATTGGGTAGCGGGGGAAGAACGCAGTATTTT. Its translation is CASSSLGSGGRTQYF. This sequence joins TRBV7-6 and TRBJ2-3; 9 bases agree with TRBD2. CDR1 is SGHVS, CDR2 FNYEAQ, per germline. The junction had 11 bases not matched to a gene; V was cut back by 4 bases and J by 9 bases. This CDR3 is built from 15 residues.

The rearrangement joins TRBV25-1 to TRBJ1-1; 10 nucleotides match TRBD1. The V gene end was trimmed by 3 bases and the J gene end by 8 bases; junction bases not matched to a gene: 0. The CDR3 covers 12 residues. Germline lookup yields CDR1 MGHDK and CDR2 SYGVNS. The CDR3 bases are TGTGCCAGCAGTGAGGGACAGGGGGAAGCTTTCTTT. The encoded protein is CASSEGQGEAFF.

In this sample, this clonotype is medium-sized. The chain combines TRBV7-9 with TRBJ2-5; D call uncertain. Trimming stripped 1 base from V and 7 bases from J, with 10 bases between. Germline V gene lookup returns CDR1 SEHNR and CDR2 FQNEAQ (reference sequence). The CDR3 is 13 amino acids. In DNA form, the CDR3 reads TGTGCCAGCAGCTTAGGAGAGGAAGGGACCCAGTACTTC. Translation gives CASSLGEEGTQYF.

The V gene is TRBV12-3 or TRBV12-4, the J gene TRBJ1-3, with 7 positions matching TRBD1. After removal of 7 bases from V and 1 base from J, the junction contained 7 bases not matched to a gene. The CDR3 is 15 amino acids. The CDR3 DNA reads TGTGCCAGCACCCGACAGGGAAGTTCTGGAAACACCATATATTTT. Protein product: CASTRQGSSGNTIYF.

The chain recombines TRBV20-1 with TRBJ2-1; 12 bases map to TRBD2. CDR3 length equals 18 residues. Germline CDR1 and CDR2: DFQATT and SNEGSKA (reference sequence). V lost 5 bases, J lost 2 bases, and 13 bases stayed unmatched. The CDR3 loop reads CSASNGLAGLSAYNEQFF. DNA for the CDR3: TGCAGTGCTTCAAACGGACTAGCGGGGCTTTCTGCCTACAATGAGCAGTTCTTC.